This TCR beta chain was captured by sequencing in a study of early T cells in non-severe SARS-CoV-2 infection. Study information: Alpha and beta chains were unpaired, from unsorted whole-blood bulk RNA.

Using its own MiXCR run on the 5' RACE reads, TCRdb lists one record per CDR3 protein. The sample includes 25,000 to 30,000 distinct CDR3 sequences, around 4% seen only once; the top ten take around 4.2%. There are many counts of this clonotype. Its antigen is undetermined. General study findings and limits: Matches to VDJdb favored anti-spike CD8 responses and missed private and CD4 specificities.

The CDR3 is made up of 13 amino acids. V gave up 4 bases and J gave up 5 bases, with 10 bases separating them. Germline CDR1 reads LNHDA; CDR2 reads SQIVND (reference sequence). The receptor was derived from an adult who was a healthcare worker with PCR-confirmed SARS-CoV-2 infection or an uninfected control (not recorded which). Material: whole blood. The J gene is TRBJ2-3, the V gene TRBV19, with TRBD2 as a possible D gene (6 bases). DNA of the CDR3: TGTGCCAGTAGTAGCGGGATTGTAGATACGCAGTATTTT. Amino acid sequence: CASSSGIVDTQYF.